Listed below are T cell receptor beta chains from one sample, sequenced in a study of sequential checkpoint blockade in melanoma. Using immunoSEQ multiplex PCR, the repertoire was profiled, and TCRdb retains in-frame clones only, with some absent. Altogether over 15,000 clones are present, about four fifths being singletons, with the ten largest covering around 34%. This specimen was CD8+ T cells sorted from blood (inferred from file names), taken from a patient given nivolumab and ipilimumab in sequence. The source is a human donor with melanoma. Both conserved end residues are part of each CDR3. Fields, in order: V gene, J gene, D gene, clone size, CDR3 protein. A D gene is named only where the DNA matches it firmly. Only some rows state a clone size, as once, few, many or a class for expanded clones.

v_gene: TRBV5-6
j_gene: TRBJ2-3
d_gene: .
abundance: .
CDR3aa: CASITLGPSTDTQYF

v_gene: TRBV10-3
j_gene: TRBJ1-1
d_gene: .
abundance: few
CDR3aa: CAITESPGNTEAFF

v_gene: TRBV5-1
j_gene: TRBJ1-1
d_gene: .
abundance: .
CDR3aa: CASSLRGEGAEAFF

v_gene: TRBV19
j_gene: TRBJ2-3
d_gene: .
abundance: .
CDR3aa: CASSMEGLGADTQYF

v_gene: TRBV28
j_gene: TRBJ2-2
d_gene: .
abundance: .
CDR3aa: CATSDRSNTGELFF

v_gene: TRBV5-1
j_gene: TRBJ1-5
d_gene: TRBD1
abundance: .
CDR3aa: CASSLAGTGGMDQPQHF

v_gene: TRBV29-1
j_gene: TRBJ1-2
d_gene: .
abundance: .
CDR3aa: CSAYTGGYTF

v_gene: TRBV27
j_gene: TRBJ2-7
d_gene: TRBD1
abundance: .
CDR3aa: CASSWGTGVPYEQYF

v_gene: TRBV5-6
j_gene: TRBJ1-1
d_gene: .
abundance: .
CDR3aa: CASSLGGQGSTNSAEAFF

v_gene: TRBV5-1
j_gene: TRBJ2-7
d_gene: TRBD1
abundance: .
CDR3aa: CASSIGQGISYEQYF

v_gene: TRBV6-1
j_gene: TRBJ2-7
d_gene: .
abundance: .
CDR3aa: CASSELGDRPYEQYF

v_gene: TRBV6-6
j_gene: TRBJ1-1
d_gene: .
abundance: once
CDR3aa: CASSYDILNTEAFF

v_gene: TRBV9
j_gene: TRBJ2-1
d_gene: .
abundance: once
CDR3aa: CASSPGSYNEQFF

v_gene: TRBV11-2
j_gene: TRBJ2-7
d_gene: .
abundance: .
CDR3aa: CASSSGRIASYEQYF

v_gene: TRBV20-1
j_gene: TRBJ1-1
d_gene: .
abundance: .
CDR3aa: CSAISTEAFF

v_gene: TRBV6-5
j_gene: TRBJ1-6
d_gene: .
abundance: .
CDR3aa: CASSYARAGANSPLHF

v_gene: TRBV28
j_gene: TRBJ1-1
d_gene: .
abundance: .
CDR3aa: CASRGEEDTEAFF

v_gene: TRBV6-6
j_gene: TRBJ1-1
d_gene: .
abundance: once
CDR3aa: CASTRDKVNTEAFF

v_gene: TRBV6-5
j_gene: TRBJ1-3
d_gene: .
abundance: .
CDR3aa: CASNMPGGNTIYF

v_gene: TRBV7-8
j_gene: TRBJ1-4
d_gene: .
abundance: .
CDR3aa: CASSLWTGNEKLFF

v_gene: TRBV7-9
j_gene: TRBJ1-1
d_gene: .
abundance: .
CDR3aa: CASSLGGASEAFF

v_gene: TRBV4-1
j_gene: TRBJ1-5
d_gene: .
abundance: .
CDR3aa: CASSQEVSAGGQPQHF

v_gene: TRBV5-6
j_gene: TRBJ2-3
d_gene: .
abundance: .
CDR3aa: CASSPGGPDTQYF

v_gene: TRBV5-1
j_gene: TRBJ2-5
d_gene: TRBD1
abundance: .
CDR3aa: CASSLVWPGGSGETQYF

v_gene: TRBV6-5
j_gene: TRBJ2-1
d_gene: TRBD2
abundance: few
CDR3aa: CASSYSDSTGGSEQFF

v_gene: TRBV6-5
j_gene: TRBJ1-2
d_gene: .
abundance: .
CDR3aa: CASSYTRGRRGYTF

v_gene: TRBV25-1
j_gene: TRBJ2-1
d_gene: TRBD1
abundance: .
CDR3aa: CASSELGTGDYNEQFF

v_gene: TRBV11-2
j_gene: TRBJ2-5
d_gene: TRBD2
abundance: .
CDR3aa: CASSLSGREVETQYF

v_gene: TRBV6-6
j_gene: TRBJ1-2
d_gene: TRBD1
abundance: .
CDR3aa: CASSYLGQGYTF

v_gene: TRBV27
j_gene: TRBJ1-1
d_gene: .
abundance: .
CDR3aa: CASSRLAGNTEAFF

v_gene: TRBV5-1
j_gene: TRBJ1-2
d_gene: TRBD1
abundance: .
CDR3aa: CASSSAGTDYGYTF

v_gene: TRBV7-9
j_gene: TRBJ1-1
d_gene: .
abundance: .
CDR3aa: CASSRTTGNTEAFF

v_gene: TRBV19
j_gene: TRBJ2-5
d_gene: TRBD1
abundance: .
CDR3aa: CASSPRMTGTETQYF

v_gene: TRBV27
j_gene: TRBJ2-1
d_gene: .
abundance: .
CDR3aa: CASSLGPNEQFF

v_gene: TRBV18
j_gene: TRBJ2-5
d_gene: TRBD2
abundance: once
CDR3aa: CASSQTSGRAWEQYF

v_gene: TRBV13
j_gene: TRBJ1-1
d_gene: TRBD1
abundance: .
CDR3aa: CASSLGDRVNTEAFF

v_gene: TRBV27
j_gene: TRBJ2-1
d_gene: .
abundance: once
CDR3aa: CASSLADQFNEQFF

v_gene: TRBV9
j_gene: TRBJ2-1
d_gene: TRBD1
abundance: .
CDR3aa: CASSVVGQGAYNEQFF

v_gene: TRBV28
j_gene: TRBJ2-5
d_gene: TRBD1
abundance: .
CDR3aa: CASSSKSDRVQETQYF

v_gene: TRBV6-5
j_gene: TRBJ2-7
d_gene: TRBD1
abundance: .
CDR3aa: CASSAGQGAYEQYF

v_gene: TRBV5-1
j_gene: TRBJ2-7
d_gene: .
abundance: .
CDR3aa: CASSLSEAVWYF

v_gene: TRBV15
j_gene: TRBJ1-2
d_gene: .
abundance: .
CDR3aa: CATSIRGTNYGYTF

v_gene: TRBV10-2
j_gene: TRBJ2-1
d_gene: TRBD2
abundance: .
CDR3aa: CASKKSGSSYNEQFF

v_gene: TRBV4-1
j_gene: TRBJ1-2
d_gene: TRBD1
abundance: .
CDR3aa: CASSPLGSGTGGVYGYTF

v_gene: TRBV18
j_gene: TRBJ2-7
d_gene: TRBD2
abundance: .
CDR3aa: CASSPGTSGNF

v_gene: TRBV19
j_gene: TRBJ2-1
d_gene: TRBD2
abundance: .
CDR3aa: CASSISSGRINEQFF

v_gene: TRBV2
j_gene: TRBJ2-3
d_gene: TRBD2
abundance: .
CDR3aa: CASRGLAGDTQYF

v_gene: TRBV10-2
j_gene: .
d_gene: .
abundance: .
CDR3aa: CASSELGSYEQYF

v_gene: TRBV21-1
j_gene: TRBJ1-2
d_gene: .
abundance: .
CDR3aa: CASSKQGANGYTF

v_gene: TRBV27
j_gene: TRBJ1-1
d_gene: TRBD1
abundance: few
CDR3aa: CASSLTGGYTEAFF

v_gene: TRBV14
j_gene: TRBJ2-7
d_gene: .
abundance: .
CDR3aa: CASSRDIYYEQYF

v_gene: TRBV9
j_gene: TRBJ1-2
d_gene: .
abundance: .
CDR3aa: CASSVVAFHGYTF

v_gene: TRBV7-9
j_gene: TRBJ2-2
d_gene: .
abundance: .
CDR3aa: CASSAPGTGELFF

v_gene: TRBV13
j_gene: TRBJ1-1
d_gene: TRBD1
abundance: .
CDR3aa: CASSAWGQVNTEAFF

v_gene: TRBV9
j_gene: TRBJ2-1
d_gene: TRBD2
abundance: .
CDR3aa: CASSVEASGRSYNEQFF